Presented here are 29 T cell receptor beta chains from one specimen sequenced in a study of regulatory T cells in long-lasting Graves disease. Investigators prepared the TCR beta libraries by applying iRepertoire HTBI primers and Arm-PCR of CDR3 regions. TCRdb used MiXCR to reprocess the multiplex PCR reads, holding one entry per CDR3 protein. Of about 240,000 distinct CDR3 sequences in the sample, roughly a fifth were seen once. Time point here: newly diagnosed GD, antithyroid drugs for less than 3 months. There was RNA extracted from PBMCs, and the TCR library was made from it. This sample comprised peripheral blood mononuclear cells (PBMCs), obtained at new diagnosis, from a patient treated with antithyroid drugs. All receptors come from a female donor with Graves disease.

This clonotype has at least ten counts. The chain recombines TRBV6-2 or TRBV6-3 with TRBJ1-5; 8 bases agree with TRBD1. This CDR3 comprises 13 residues. The germline CDR1 and CDR2 sequences are MNHEY and SVGEGT. The V gene end was trimmed by 6 bases and the J gene end by 6 bases; junction bases not matched to a gene: 4. The CDR3 protein is CASSPGGRQPQHF. The CDR3 DNA reads TGTGCCAGCAGCCCAGGGGGCCGTCAGCCCCAGCATTTT.

Many counts were recorded for this clonotype. The chain combines TRBV2 with TRBJ2-3, with 10 bases fitting TRBD1. Germline values: CDR1 SNHLY, CDR2 FYNNEI. The CDR3 extends over 16 amino acids. V shed 5 bases and J 3 bases; nucleotides not matched to a gene: 8. The CDR3 sequence: CASSLRQGASTDTQYF. The CDR3 coding sequence is TGTGCCAGCAGTCTTAGACAGGGGGCGAGTACAGATACGCAGTATTTT.

Remarks on this clonotype: A much larger clone differs from this one at a single base, so this may be a read error. The missing conserved phenylalanine or tryptophan at the end of this CDR3 makes a read error likely. This chain connects TRBV6-5 to TRBJ1-2; D is uncertain. This CDR3 has 12 residues. V was clipped by 4 bases and J by 5 bases, with 8 bases between them. Germline values: CDR1 MNHEY, CDR2 SVGAGI. The CDR3 here is CASSSDRYGYTS. The CDR3 DNA follows: TGTGCCAGCAGTTCAGACCGGTATGGCTACACCTCC.

Comment on this clonotype: A single base separates this from a much larger clone, so it may be a read error. The chain couples TRBV30 to TRBJ2-7; the D is unclear. Trimming pared 3 bases from V and 6 bases from J, leaving 9 bases between. Germline V gene data show CDR1 as GTSNPN and CDR2 as SVGIG (reference sequence). The CDR3 runs to 11 residues. The CDR3 is CAWSDPCEQYF. As DNA, the CDR3 is TGTGCCTGGAGCGACCCCTGCGAGCAGTACTTC.

This clonotype was counted ten times or more. The gene calls are TRBV28 and TRBJ2-1, with 10 bases lining up with TRBD2. V trimming: 3 bases; J trimming: 4 bases; junction bases outside the gene matches: 21. Germline V gene sequence: CDR1 MDHEN, CDR2 SYDVKM. This CDR3 has 21 amino acids. As DNA, the CDR3 is TGTGCCAGCAGTTTCCCGGAAACCTATACCGGGACTAGCGAACATTACAATGAGCAGTTCTTC. As protein: CASSFPETYTGTSEHYNEQFF.

At least ten counts were recorded for this clonotype. This chain uses TRBV18 with TRBJ2-5; D possibly corresponds to TRBD2 (5 bases). Germline assignment: CDR1 KGHSH and CDR2 LQKENI. The CDR3 is 15 amino acids. V dropped 1 base and J dropped 7 bases, with 16 bases sitting between them. DNA for the CDR3: TGTGCCAGCTCACCACTAGGCCAAGCGAGCGGGACCCAGTACTTC. It codes for CASSPLGQASGTQYF.

This clonotype was counted many times. The chain links TRBV7-2 to TRBJ1-5, with 7 bases fitting TRBD1. V lost 5 bases, J lost 6 bases, and 10 bases stayed unmatched. Germline V gives CDR1 SGHTA, CDR2 FQGNSA. The CDR3 runs to 15 residues. For the CDR3, the DNA is TGTGCCAGCAGCGGGACAGCTCTATCGATTCAGCCCCAGCATTTT. Its translation is CASSGTALSIQPQHF.

This clonotype was found many times. V is TRBV30 and J is TRBJ2-3, with D unresolved. Trimming removed 2 bases at V and 5 bases at J, with 8 bases between. CDR1 GTSNPN and CDR2 SVGIG come from the germline V gene (reference sequence). The CDR3 contains 12 residues. The CDR3 DNA sequence: TGTGCCTGGAGTCCGCCCTTAGATACGCAGTATTTT. Translation gives CAWSPPLDTQYF.

This clonotype was detected many times. The V and J genes are TRBV3-1 and TRBJ2-5; 14 positions agree with TRBD2. In germline, CDR1 is LGHDT, CDR2 YNNKEL (reference sequence). This CDR3 has 17 amino acids. With V trimmed by 1 base and J by 4 bases, 5 bases remained unmatched. The CDR3: CASSQGLAGGPVETQYF. CDR3 nucleotide sequence: TGTGCCAGCAGCCAAGGACTAGCGGGAGGGCCGGTAGAGACCCAGTACTTC.

The genes are TRBV29-1 and TRBJ1-2; 10 nucleotides align to TRBD1. There are 12 residues in the CDR3. With V trimmed by 7 bases and J by 7 bases, 6 bases remained unmatched. The germline CDR1 and CDR2 sequences are SQVTM and ANQGSEA. Here the CDR3 DNA reads TGCAGCGCTGGGACAGGGGTTGGTGGCTACACCTTC. Amino acid sequence: CSAGTGVGGYTF.

The chain recombines TRBV20-1 with TRBJ2-7; D may be TRBD2 (5 bases). Germline V gene data show CDR1 as DFQATT and CDR2 as SNEGSKA (reference sequence). V was cut by 3 bases and J by 2 bases, with 14 bases left in between. This CDR3 contains 14 residues. This chain's CDR3 is CSASGVLTTYEQYF. The CDR3 bases are TGCAGTGCTAGCGGGGTGCTAACGACCTACGAGCAGTACTTC.

In this sample, this clonotype turned up many times. The chain uses TRBV30 and TRBJ1-2, with no clear D. With 2 bases removed from V and 5 bases from J, the gap between germline ends came to 12 bases. The germline V gene has CDR1 GTSNPN and CDR2 SVGIG (reference sequence). The CDR3 sequence is 13 residues long. The CDR3 protein is CAWSPLGRYGYTF. The DNA for the CDR3 is TGTGCCTGGAGTCCCCTGGGGAGGTATGGCTACACCTTC.

This sequence joins TRBV5-1 and TRBJ2-5, with 10 bases lining up with TRBD1. The CDR3 length is 17 residues. Looked up from germline, CDR1 is SGHRS and CDR2 is YFSETQ. With V trimmed by 1 base and J by 2 bases, 8 bases remained unmatched. This CDR3 reads CASSLWKGQGLQETQYF. CDR3 DNA: TGCGCCAGCAGCTTGTGGAAGGGACAGGGGTTACAAGAGACCCAGTACTTC.

This clonotype was seen at least ten times. The chain uses TRBV20-1 and TRBJ2-3; the D call may be TRBD1 or TRBD2 (5 bases each). The CDR3 totals 14 residues. Trimming pared 4 bases from V and 0 bases from J, leaving 11 bases between. Germline lookup yields CDR1 DFQATT and CDR2 SNEGSKA (reference sequence). DNA for the CDR3: TGCAGTGCTACGGGGCCCACTAGCACAGATACGCAGTATTTT. This sequence encodes CSATGPTSTDTQYF.

Remarks on this clonotype: With a much larger clone just one base away, this may be a read error. This chain connects TRBV7-3 to TRBJ2-7; tentatively, D is TRBD2 (5 bases). The CDR3 has 17 residues. The V and J ends lost 5 bases and 3 bases respectively, with 23 bases between them. From germline, CDR1 is SGHTA and CDR2 FQGTGA. CDR3 bases: TGTGCCAGCAGCCCCTCGGCTAGCCCCCGAGGAAACTACGAGCAGTACTTC. This codes for CASSPSASPRGNYEQYF.

This clonotype appeared once. Given a much more abundant clone one base away, this may be a read error. The chain carries TRBV7-3 and TRBJ2-1; 10 nucleotides align to TRBD2. Germline-derived CDR1 and CDR2 are SGHTA and FQGTGA. The CDR3 spans 14 residues. Trimming cost V 6 bases and J 7 bases; bases outside gene matches: 6. The CDR3 sequence: CASRSAGGHNEQFF. For the CDR3, the DNA is TGTGCCAGCAGATCAGCGGGGGGGCATAATGAGCAGTTCTTC.

The sample holds many counts of this clonotype. This chain links TRBV20-1 with TRBJ2-2, with a weak D call TRBD1 (5 bases). The CDR3 contains 15 residues. V dropped 6 bases and J dropped 7 bases, with 21 bases sitting between them. CDR1 is DFQATT and CDR2 is SNEGSKA in the germline V gene (reference sequence). This CDR3 reads CSARTQPLGGGELFF. In DNA form, the CDR3 reads TGCAGTGCAAGGACACAGCCCCTCGGTGGCGGGGAGCTGTTTTTT.

The sample holds many counts of this clonotype. The V gene is TRBV7-2, the J gene TRBJ1-3; no clear D gene. This CDR3 region has 14 residues. V shed 1 base and J shed 0 bases, with 4 bases lying between them. Germline CDR1 reads SGHTA; CDR2 reads FQGNSA. CDR3 amino acids: CASSLGISGNTIYF. The CDR3 DNA reads TGTGCCAGCAGCTTAGGTATCTCTGGAAACACCATATATTTT.

This clonotype was observed many times. CDR3 sequence: CASSLTSGLTEETQYF. In DNA form, the CDR3 reads TGTGCCAGCAGCTTAACTAGCGGGCTGACGGAAGAGACCCAGTACTTC. The rearrangement links TRBV7-2 to TRBJ2-5; 9 bases align to TRBD2. Trimming removed 2 bases from V and 3 bases from J; junction bases left unmatched: 7. The CDR3 spans 16 residues. Germline values: CDR1 SGHTA, CDR2 FQGNSA.

Regarding this clonotype: One base separates it from a far larger clone, so it is likely a read error. The CDR3 bases are TGTGCCAGCAGTTCAAGCAGACAGGCCAGCTCCTACGATGAGCAGTTCTTC. Protein sequence: CASSSSRQASSYDEQFF. The chain links TRBV14 to TRBJ2-1; possible D gene TRBD1, 6 bases. The CDR3 extends over 17 amino acids. The V gene's germline CDR1 is SGHDN and CDR2 FVKESK.

The genes are TRBV20-1 and TRBJ1-5; no definite D call. Trimming shortened V by 0 bases and J by 3 bases, and 21 bases separated the two germline ends. This CDR3 contains 18 residues. Germline-derived CDR1 and CDR2 are DFQATT and SNEGSKA (reference sequence). This chain's CDR3 is CSARDPGSGDHFNQPQHF. As DNA, the CDR3 is TGCAGTGCTAGAGATCCGGGATCCGGTGATCATTTCAATCAGCCCCAGCATTTT.

A note on this clonotype: This likely stems from a read error, as it lies one base from a far larger clone. The chain joins TRBV2 to TRBJ2-3, with D unresolved. Judging by the DNA end, TRBJ1-5 fits better; the J call may be wrong. The CDR3 covers 15 residues. Germline-derived CDR1 and CDR2 are SNHLY and FYNNEI. Here the CDR3 DNA reads TGTGCCAGCAGCTTGAACGGGCCTAGCACAGATACGCAGCATTTT. Its translation: CASSLNGPSTDTQHF.

The table lists this clonotype with a few counts. V is TRBV29-1 and J is TRBJ2-2; no clear D gene. Trimming removed 4 bases from V and 4 bases from J, with 13 bases in between. Germline V gives CDR1 SQVTM, CDR2 ANQGSEA. This CDR3 has 14 residues. CDR3: CSVVQSRSTGELFF. CDR3 sequence (DNA): TGCAGCGTTGTTCAGAGTCGTAGCACCGGGGAGCTGTTTTTT.

The gene calls are TRBV24-1 and TRBJ1-1; D is unclear. The germline V gene encodes CDR1 KGHDR and CDR2 SFDVKD. The CDR3 has 13 amino acids. V was trimmed by 5 bases and J by 7 bases, leaving 13 bases between them. The CDR3 here is CATSGPVDDEAFF. In nucleotides, the CDR3 is TGTGCCACCAGTGGTCCGGTGGATGATGAAGCTTTCTTT.

This clonotype was seen repeatedly, ten times or more. The rearrangement joins TRBV6-2 or TRBV6-3 to TRBJ2-7; a weak D match, TRBD2 (6 bases). Trimming pared 5 bases from V and 2 bases from J, leaving 16 bases between. The CDR3 extends over 15 amino acids. Germline values: CDR1 MNHEY, CDR2 SVGEGT. CDR3 DNA: TGTGCCAGCAGTCCAGGTAGCGGTCGTACCTACGAGCAGTACTTC. Translated: CASSPGSGRTYEQYF.

This clonotype occurred many times. The chain uses TRBV5-1 and TRBJ2-2; D is uncertain. Deletions cut 4 bases from V and 2 bases from J, with 18 bases between. The CDR3 has 17 residues. The germline CDR1 and CDR2 sequences are SGHRS and YFSETQ. The CDR3 coding sequence is TGCGCCAGCAGCCCGGGTGATGCCAGACGTAACACCGGGGAGCTGTTTTTT. Translating it yields CASSPGDARRNTGELFF.

With respect to this clonotype: This could be a read error, since a much larger clone is one nucleotide away. Lacking the conserved final phenylalanine or tryptophan, this CDR3 likely reflects a read error. The rearrangement uses TRBV6-2 or TRBV6-3 and TRBJ2-3; 10 bases align to TRBD2. The CDR3 spans 15 residues. Germline CDR1 reads MNHEY; CDR2 reads SVGEGT. V dropped 6 bases and J dropped 4; count of bases not matched to a gene: 7. The CDR3 DNA reads as TGTGCCAGCAGGCTAGCGGGAGATTTAGCAGATACGCAGTATTCT. Protein sequence: CASRLAGDLADTQYS.

At least ten counts were recorded for this clonotype. The chain employs TRBV28 and TRBJ1-5; TRBD1 matches at 7 bases. Unmatched junction bases numbered 12, after V lost 8 bases and J lost 2 bases. The CDR3 is 16 amino acids. Looked up from germline, CDR1 is MDHEN and CDR2 is SYDVKM. The CDR3 protein is CASRSGGGFGNQPQHF. The CDR3 nucleotides are TGTGCCAGCCGCTCAGGGGGGGGATTCGGCAATCAGCCCCAGCATTTT. Full variable domain (missing parts from reference TRBV28 and TRBJ1-5): DVKVTQSSRYLVKRTGEKVFLECVQDMDHENMFWYRQDPGLGLRLIYFSYDVKMKEKGDIPEGYSVSREKKERFSLILESASTNQTSMYLCASRSGGGFGNQPQHFGDGTRLSIL.

In this sample, this clonotype turned up many times. CDR3 in amino acids: CSARGLFYGYTF. DNA for the CDR3: TGCAGTGCTAGAGGTCTTTTCTATGGCTACACCTTC. The genes are TRBV20-1 and TRBJ1-2, with D unclear. The CDR3 covers 12 residues. V was shortened by 1 base and J by 4 bases, with 7 bases between the two germline ends. Germline loops: CDR1 DFQATT, CDR2 SNEGSKA (reference sequence).